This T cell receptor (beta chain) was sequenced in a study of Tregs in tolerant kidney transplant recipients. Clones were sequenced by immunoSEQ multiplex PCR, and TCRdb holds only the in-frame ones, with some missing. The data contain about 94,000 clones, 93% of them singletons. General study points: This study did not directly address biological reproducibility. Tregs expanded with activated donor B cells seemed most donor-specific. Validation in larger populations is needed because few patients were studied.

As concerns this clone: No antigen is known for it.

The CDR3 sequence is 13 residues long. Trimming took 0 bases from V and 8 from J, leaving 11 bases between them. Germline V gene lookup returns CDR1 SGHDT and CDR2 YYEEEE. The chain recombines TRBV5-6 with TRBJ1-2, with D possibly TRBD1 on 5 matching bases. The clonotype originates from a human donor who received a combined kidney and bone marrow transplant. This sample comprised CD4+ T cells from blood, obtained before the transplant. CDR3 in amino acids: CASSLEGTGGYTF. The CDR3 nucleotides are TGTGCCAGCAGCTTGGAGGGGACTGGAGGCTACACCTTC.